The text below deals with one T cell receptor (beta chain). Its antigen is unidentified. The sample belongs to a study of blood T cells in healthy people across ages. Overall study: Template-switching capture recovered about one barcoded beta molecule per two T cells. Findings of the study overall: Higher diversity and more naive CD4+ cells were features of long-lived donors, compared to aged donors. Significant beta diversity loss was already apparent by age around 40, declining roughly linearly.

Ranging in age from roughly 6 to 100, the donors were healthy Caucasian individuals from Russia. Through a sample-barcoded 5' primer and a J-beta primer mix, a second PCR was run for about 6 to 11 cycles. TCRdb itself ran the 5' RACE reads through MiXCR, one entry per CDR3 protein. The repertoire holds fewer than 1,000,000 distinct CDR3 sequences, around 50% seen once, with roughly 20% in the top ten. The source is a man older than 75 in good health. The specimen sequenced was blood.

The CDR3 region is CASSLQGMAETQYF. The DNA for the CDR3 is TGTGCCAGCAGCTTACAGGGAATGGCGGAGACCCAGTACTTC. The rearrangement uses TRBV7-2 and TRBJ2-5; the D gene is possibly TRBD1 (5 bases). CDR3 length equals 14 residues. Trimming removed 2 bases at V and 5 bases at J, with 12 bases between. CDR1 is SGHTA and CDR2 is FQGNSA in the germline V gene. The entire variable domain, with the rest obtained from reference TRBV7-2 and TRBJ2-5, is as follows: GAGVSQSPSNKVTEKGKDVELRCDPISGHTALYWYRQSLGQGLEFLIYFQGNSAPDKSGLPSDRFSAERTGGSVSTLTIQRTQQEDSAVYLCASSLQGMAETQYFGPGTRLLVL.